These 26 T cell receptor beta chains share one sample of origin, sequenced in a study of blood T cells in healthy people across ages (dated by TCRdb to the mid-2010s). The library relied on 5' RACE. TCRdb lists the instrument as Illumina HiSeq 2500. A second PCR of roughly 7 to 12 cycles was run with a J-beta primer mix and a sample-barcoded 5' primer. Clones were called with MiXCR by TCRdb after fastp trimmed the public reads at Q25, and only in-frame beta chains were retained. When rows share a CDR3 protein, they turn into one entry using the most common DNA and genes. This sample is represented by approximately 1.5 million distinct CDR3 sequences; about 35% of them were singletons. The biggest ten clones account for 10% to 12% of the sample. The sequenced sample was blood. The receptor set was obtained from a woman in her 30s in good health.

A note on this clonotype: A much bigger clone sits one base away, suggesting this may be a read error. The chain is built from TRBV7-9 and TRBJ1-2, with D possibly TRBD1 on 5 matching bases. Germline CDR1 reads SEHNR; CDR2 reads FQNEAQ (reference sequence). V was shortened by 2 bases and J by 4 bases, with 14 bases between the two germline ends. The CDR3 is 15 amino acids. The CDR3 reads CASSLQGHRGYGYTF. The CDR3 nucleotides are TGTGCCAGCAGCTTACAGGGTCATCGCGGCTATGGCTACACCTTC.

The chain recombines TRBV6-5 with TRBJ2-1; 10 positions match TRBD2. Germline CDR1 is MNHEY and CDR2 is SVGAGI. This CDR3 region has 14 residues. The V segment lost 5 bases and the J segment 8 bases; nucleotides outside the gene matches: 6. DNA of the CDR3: TGTGCCAGCAGTGGGCTAGCGGGGGAGTATGAGCAGTTCTTC. This sequence encodes CASSGLAGEYEQFF.

The chain has TRBV11-2 and TRBJ1-1, with a tentative D call TRBD1 (5 bases). Germline assignment: CDR1 SGHAT and CDR2 FQNNGV. Trimming took off 4 bases at V and 0 bases at J, with 15 bases between the two ends. The CDR3 consists of 16 residues. This chain's CDR3 is CASSWGVGNMNTEAFF. CDR3 sequence (DNA): TGTGCCAGCAGCTGGGGGGTCGGCAACATGAACACTGAAGCTTTCTTT.

The CDR3 bases are TGTGCCAGCAGCCGAGAGGGGGGCTGCAACGAGCAGTACTTC. The encoded protein is CASSREGGCNEQYF. This chain joins TRBV27 and TRBJ2-7; D may be TRBD1 or TRBD2 (6 bases each). Germline lookup yields CDR1 MNHEY and CDR2 SMNVEV (reference sequence). This CDR3 comprises 14 residues. The ends were cut back, 6 bases at V and 5 bases at J, with 17 bases in the middle.

The V gene is TRBV3-1, the J gene TRBJ2-5; 8 bases are a match to TRBD2. The CDR3 sequence is 16 residues long. J gave up 6 bases and V 0 bases, and 9 bases lay outside the gene matches. Germline loops: CDR1 LGHDT, CDR2 YNNKEL (reference sequence). The CDR3 bases are TGTGCCAGCAGCCAAGACGACGGGGGGGGAAAAAAGACCCAGTACTTC. It is translated as CASSQDDGGGKKTQYF.

Many counts were recorded for this clonotype. This may come from a read error, since a much larger clone is one base off. The J gene is TRBJ2-7, the V gene TRBV28; maybe TRBD1 (5 bases). Trimming took off 10 bases at V and 3 bases at J, with 16 bases between the two ends. The germline V gene has CDR1 MDHEN and CDR2 SYDVKM. The length of the CDR3 is 13 residues. The CDR3 protein is CATRAVNCYEQYF. The CDR3 DNA reads as TGTGCCACCAGGGCAGTAAATTGCTACGAGCAGTACTTC.

The J gene is TRBJ2-2, the V gene TRBV4-2; 9 bases match TRBD2. The CDR3 contains 16 residues. With 0 bases clipped from V and 6 bases from J, the junction kept 5 bases outside the gene matches. Germline V gene data show CDR1 as LGHNA and CDR2 as YNFKEQ. The DNA of the CDR3 is TGTGCCAGCAGCCAAGACGGCGGGGGGGCGGCCGGGGAGCTGTTTTTT. This gives the protein CASSQDGGGAAGELFF.

This clonotype turned up a few times. The chain uses TRBV2 and TRBJ2-1; 7 bases align to TRBD2. Trimming at V came to 5 bases and at J to 0 bases, leaving 7 bases not matched to a gene. Germline lookup yields CDR1 SNHLY and CDR2 FYNNEI. This CDR3 is 16 amino acids long. The CDR3 coding sequence is TGTGCCAGCAGTAGTCGACTAGCACTCTCCTACAATGAGCAGTTCTTC. Its translation: CASSSRLALSYNEQFF.

This clonotype was counted a few times. The chain employs TRBV25-1 and TRBJ2-7, with TRBD1 matching 8 bases. Germline V CDR1 and CDR2: MGHDK, SYGVNS. The CDR3 totals 14 residues. The junction had 3 bases not matched to a gene; V was cut back by 2 bases and J by 3 bases. Here the CDR3 DNA reads TGTGCCAGCAGTGAAGGGACAGGAGACTACGAGCAGTACTTC. Its translation: CASSEGTGDYEQYF.

About this clonotype itself: A read error is the likely source, as a far larger clone sits one nucleotide away. The CDR3 sequence is CASSPPSTDTEYF. Here the CDR3 DNA reads TGTGCCAGCAGCCCCCCGAGCACAGATACGGAGTATTTT. This chain uses TRBV12-3 or TRBV12-4 with TRBJ2-3; no clear D. CDR3 length equals 13 residues.

Notes on this clonotype: The junction departs from the called germline gene at one end, perhaps through a read error. The chain is built from TRBV7-2 and TRBJ2-1, with D hard to call. The CDR3 totals 12 residues. Germline V gives CDR1 SGHTA, CDR2 FQGNSA. The CDR3 bases are TGTGCCGGCAGCCCCCACCCCAATGAGCAGTTCTTC. This encodes CAGSPHPNEQFF.

The genes are TRBV19 and TRBJ2-2, with a possible D match to TRBD1 (5 bases). The germline CDR1 and CDR2 sequences are LNHDA and SQIVND (reference sequence). Deletions cut 3 bases from V and 3 bases from J, with 20 bases between. This CDR3 is built from 18 residues. CDR3 residues: CASSIDPGHISDTGELFF. The CDR3 DNA reads TGTGCCAGTAGTATTGATCCCGGACACATATCCGACACCGGGGAGCTGTTTTTT. Complete variable domain (other parts from reference TRBV19 and TRBJ2-2): DGGITQSPKYLFRKEGQNVTLSCEQNLNHDAMYWYRQDPGQGLRLIYYSQIVNDFQKGDIAEGYSVSREKKESFPLTVTSAQKNPTAFYLCASSIDPGHISDTGELFFGEGSRLTVL.

This clonotype has only a few counts. This chain joins TRBV6-5 and TRBJ2-5; TRBD2 aligns across 8 bases. V trimming: 10 bases; J trimming: 5 bases; junction bases outside the gene matches: 12. The CDR3 runs to 14 residues. The germline V gene encodes CDR1 MNHEY and CDR2 SVGAGI. In nucleotides, the CDR3 is TGTGCCACGTCAGCTGGCGGGAGGAGGGAGACCCAGTACTTC. It is translated as CATSAGGRRETQYF.

Worth noting for this clonotype: A much larger clone differs by one base, so this may be a read error. The rearrangement joins TRBV15 to TRBJ2-1, with D unclear. The CDR3 covers 11 residues. Trimming removed 4 bases at V and 13 bases at J, with 11 bases between. Germline-derived CDR1 and CDR2 are LNHNV and YYDKDF (reference sequence). In DNA form, the CDR3 reads TGTGCCACCAGCAACGACTGGACCCAGTTCTTC. Translating gives CATSNDWTQFF.

CDR3 nucleotides: TGTGCCAGCAGCCTCGGGGCGGGATGGTACGAGCAGTACTTC. It encodes CASSLGAGWYEQYF. This rearrangement joins TRBV3-1 to TRBJ2-7; D may be TRBD2 (6 bases). The CDR3 totals 14 residues. V lost 4 bases to trimming and J lost 4 bases, with 14 bases between them. Per germline, CDR1 LGHDT and CDR2 YNNKEL (reference sequence).

The genes are TRBV5-1 and TRBJ2-6; the match to TRBD1 covers 9 bases. The V gene's germline CDR1 is SGHRS and CDR2 YFSETQ. The CDR3 sequence is 20 residues long. V lost 5 bases and J lost 0; bases outside the gene matches: 15. The CDR3 coding sequence is TGCGCCAGCAGTTTGACCGGGACAGGGATGTACCTCTCTGGGGCCAACGTCCTGACTTTC. Protein sequence: CASSLTGTGMYLSGANVLTF.

The V gene is TRBV12-3 or TRBV12-4, the J gene TRBJ2-7; tentatively, D is TRBD1 or TRBD2 (5 bases each). The germline V and J ends were trimmed by 6 bases and 0 bases, with 12 bases remaining between them. The CDR3 has 14 residues. The CDR3 DNA sequence: TGTGCCAGCAGCTATACCGGGACCTCCTACGAGCAGTACTTC. Its protein is CASSYTGTSYEQYF.

This chain connects TRBV10-1 to TRBJ2-7; 11 positions match TRBD2. The junction had 12 bases not matched to a gene; V was cut back by 8 bases and J by 6 bases. This CDR3 contains 15 residues. Germline lookup yields CDR1 WNHNN and CDR2 SYGVQD (reference sequence). The CDR3 DNA is TGCGCCAGCGGAAAGCTAGCGGGAGGACAGGCCGAGCAGTACTTC. Amino acids: CASGKLAGGQAEQYF.

This clonotype was observed a handful of times. For the CDR3, the DNA is TGTGCCAGCAGCTCCAGGGTAAAAGGGGGGCATGAAAAACTGTTTTTT. Amino acids: CASSSRVKGGHEKLFF. V and J are TRBV21-1 and TRBJ1-4; TRBD1, the table's D call, lacks a check against the DNA. TRBV21-1 is a pseudogene locus. The CDR3 totals 16 residues.

The chain recombines TRBV3-1 with TRBJ1-2, with 9 bases fitting TRBD1. Germline assignment: CDR1 LGHDT and CDR2 YNNKEL (reference sequence). Trimming cost V 3 bases and J 0 bases; bases outside gene matches: 5. CDR3 length: 16 residues. CDR3 region: CASSQPRTGANYGYTF. DNA for the CDR3: TGTGCCAGCAGCCAGCCTAGGACAGGGGCTAACTATGGCTACACCTTC.

A word on this clonotype: A junction end diverges from the germline sequence, so it may reflect a read error. This rearrangement joins TRBV20-1 to TRBJ2-5; 13 nucleotides match TRBD2. In germline, CDR1 is DFQATT, CDR2 SNEGSKA (reference sequence). The CDR3 has 15 residues. The CDR3 reads CSASQTSGGLETLYF. CDR3 nucleotide sequence: TGCAGTGCTAGTCAGACTAGCGGGGGGCTCGAGACCCTGTACTTC.

The genes are TRBV27 and TRBJ1-1; 7 bases agree with TRBD1. The CDR3 has 18 amino acids. Germline CDR1 is MNHEY and CDR2 is SMNVEV (reference sequence). V lost 8 bases to trimming and J lost 1 base; unmatched junction nucleotides: 19. The DNA of the CDR3 is TGTGCCAGCCCTTATCCGGGACAGAGAACGCCCAAGAACACTGAAGCTTTCTTT. Amino acid sequence: CASPYPGQRTPKNTEAFF.

This clonotype was seen many times. The rearrangement links TRBV6-2 or TRBV6-3 to TRBJ2-5; D unresolved. The V gene lost 2 bases and the J gene lost 5 bases, with 12 bases spanning the gap. The CDR3 contains 14 residues. CDR1 and CDR2 from the germline V gene are MNHEY and SVGEGT. This chain's CDR3 is CASSYTVYLETQYF. For the CDR3, the DNA is TGTGCCAGCAGTTACACGGTGTACCTGGAGACCCAGTACTTC.

This clonotype has just a few counts. The chain employs TRBV13 and TRBJ2-3; a weak D match, TRBD1 (5 bases). Looked up from germline, CDR1 is PRHDT and CDR2 is FYEKMQ (reference sequence). The V end lost 6 bases, the J end lost 1 base, and 8 bases lay between the germline ends. CDR3 size: 13 residues. This chain's CDR3 is CASRKTGTDTQYF. CDR3 nucleotide sequence: TGTGCCAGCAGGAAGACAGGCACAGATACGCAGTATTTT.

Only a few counts were recorded for this clonotype. This chain links TRBV6-1 with TRBJ2-7, with 7 bases aligning to TRBD2. The CDR3 has 14 residues. The V and J ends lost 7 bases and 3 bases, in that order; junction bases with no gene match: 9. Germline lookup yields CDR1 MNHNS and CDR2 SASEGT. The CDR3 region has the DNA TGTGCCAGCAAGTTGGCAGCGGGGAGCTACGAGCAGTACTTC. Translation gives CASKLAAGSYEQYF.

V and J are TRBV29-1 and TRBJ2-3, with a weak D call TRBD1 (6 bases). The CDR3 runs to 13 residues. The ends were cut back, 4 bases at V and 3 bases at J, with 11 bases in the middle. The germline gives CDR1 SQVTM, CDR2 ANQGSEA. The CDR3 protein is CSVGLDRTDTQYF. In nucleotides, the CDR3 is TGCAGCGTTGGGTTGGACAGAACAGATACGCAGTATTTT.